This T cell receptor beta chain emerged from a study of blood T cell repertoires in COVID-19. About the research overall: Whether acute or convalescent, the COVID-19 samples came from the United States, Italy and Spain. PBMCs, B-cell-depleted T cells, or T cells provided the cDNA or gDNA that made up the material.

Authors' methods: Using reference gene primer amplification, nucleated cell counts were estimated. Libraries were prepared by immunoSEQ multiplex PCR; TCRdb keeps only in-frame clonotypes and omits some of them. V and J calls and clone size are as listed in that table; D and trimming were resolved from the DNA. The sample lists about 100,000 clones, around four fifths seen once, with 13% in the top ten. V dropped 4 bases and J dropped 8 bases, with 18 bases sitting between them. The CDR3 consists of 14 residues. The germline CDR1 and CDR2 sequences are SGDLS and YYNGEE. This TCR was recovered from a man aged 45-65 years with active or convalescent COVID-19. This rearrangement joins TRBV9 to TRBJ1-2, with D maybe TRBD1 (6 bases). Sequencing input: peripheral blood. The CDR3 DNA reads TGTGCCAGCAGCACCTCTACAGGGCCCTTGGGCTACACCTTC. Translating it yields CASSTSTGPLGYTF.